The next 15 T cell receptor beta chains were all read from a single sample in a study of identical twins. TCRdb re-analysed the 5' RACE reads in MiXCR, keeping a single row per CDR3 protein. The sample consists of just over 500,000 distinct CDR3 sequences, around 20% of them appearing once. A further study also used this sample, focusing on T cells expressing NK-cell markers.

The sequenced sample was CD4+ T cells sorted from blood. These TCRs come from a woman aged 18-30 years in good health.

This clonotype was detected a few times. This sequence joins TRBV10-3 and TRBJ1-4; D ambiguous. This CDR3 spans 15 amino acids. The V and J ends lost 0 bases and 1 base respectively, with 6 bases between them. Germline V gives CDR1 ENHRY, CDR2 SYGVKD. DNA for the CDR3: TGTGCCATCAGTGAGTCGGGGAGAACTAATGAAAAACTGTTTTTT. This encodes CAISESGRTNEKLFF.

There are a few counts of this clonotype. The chain recombines TRBV10-3 with TRBJ1-5; D is possibly TRBD1 (5 bases). Deletions cut 10 bases from V and 6 bases from J, with 19 bases between. The CDR3 runs to 14 residues. Germline loops: CDR1 ENHRY, CDR2 SYGVKD. This CDR3 reads CATNFRVEGQPQHF. The DNA for the CDR3 is TGTGCCACCAACTTCAGGGTTGAGGGTCAGCCCCAGCATTTT.

V is TRBV7-3 and J is TRBJ2-2; 8 positions match TRBD2. Germline loops: CDR1 SGHTA, CDR2 FQGTGA. Trimming took 3 bases from V and 4 from J; bases not matched to a gene: 7. The CDR3 spans 16 residues. CDR3 nucleotide sequence: TGTGCCAGCAGCTTTTACGGCGGGGGGCCCACCGGGGAGCTGTTTTTT. Encoded protein: CASSFYGGGPTGELFF.

There are many counts of this clonotype. The V and J genes are TRBV20-1 and TRBJ1-1; 7 positions match TRBD1. The CDR3 extends over 13 amino acids. From germline, CDR1 is DFQATT and CDR2 SNEGSKA (reference sequence). Trimming removed 4 bases from V and 2 bases from J; junction bases left unmatched: 4. The CDR3 DNA sequence: TGCAGTGCTATCAACAGGGGCAACACTGAAGCTTTCTTT. Translating it yields CSAINRGNTEAFF.

This CDR3 reads CASSQEGTTYEQYF. CDR3 sequence (DNA): TGTGCCAGCAGCCAAGAAGGGACCACCTACGAGCAGTACTTC. This rearrangement joins TRBV3-1 to TRBJ2-7; D might be TRBD1 or TRBD2, each matching 5 bases. V lost 0 bases and J 2 bases, leaving 8 bases between the germline ends. The CDR3 contains 14 residues. Germline V gene data show CDR1 as LGHDT and CDR2 as YNNKEL (reference sequence).

This clonotype occurred a few times. The chain carries TRBV4-3 and TRBJ1-4, with D possibly being TRBD1 (5 bases). The CDR3 length is 17 residues. V shed 0 bases and J shed 6 bases, with 17 bases lying between them. Looked up from germline, CDR1 is LGHNA and CDR2 is YSLEER. The CDR3 is CASSQEGAGGRDEKLFF. In DNA form, the CDR3 reads TGCGCCAGCAGCCAAGAAGGGGCCGGAGGGAGGGATGAAAAACTGTTTTTT.

This clonotype came up a few times. The chain uses TRBV29-1 and TRBJ1-1; the D is unclear. This CDR3 comprises 13 residues. Per germline, CDR1 SQVTM and CDR2 ANQGSEA. Trimming took 3 bases from V and 5 from J, leaving 13 bases between them. The chain's CDR3 is CSVEASSGTEAFF. The DNA for the CDR3 is TGCAGCGTTGAGGCTTCTTCGGGGACTGAAGCTTTCTTT.

This clonotype was seen more than once but under ten times. The gene calls are TRBV9 and TRBJ2-7; weak D call: TRBD1 (5 bases). V was pared by 0 bases and J by 3 bases, with 13 bases between. This CDR3 contains 15 residues. CDR1 and CDR2 (germline): SGDLS, YYNGEE. The CDR3 reads CASSVGSRQIYEQYF. In DNA form, the CDR3 reads TGTGCCAGCAGCGTAGGGTCTCGACAGATCTACGAGCAGTACTTC. The full variable domain, rest sourced from reference TRBV9 and TRBJ2-7, is DSGVTQTPKHLITATGQRVTLRCSPRSGDLSVYWYQQSLDQGLQFLIQYYNGEERAKGNILERFSAQQFPDLHSELNLSSLELGDSALYFCASSVGSRQIYEQYFGPGTRLTVT.

The gene calls are TRBV20-1 and TRBJ2-3, with 10 bases that match TRBD2. Germline V gives CDR1 DFQATT, CDR2 SNEGSKA (reference sequence). This CDR3 comprises 18 residues. Trimming took 3 bases from V and 3 from J; bases not matched to a gene: 15. The CDR3 DNA reads as TGCAGTGCTAGTGGGCTAGCGGGGGCCACACAGGGAACAGATACGCAGTATTTT. Translating gives CSASGLAGATQGTDTQYF.

This clonotype was counted between two and nine times. The rearrangement joins TRBV29-1 to TRBJ2-2; D remains ambiguous. V gave up 3 bases and J gave up 3 bases, with 5 bases separating them. This CDR3 spans 12 amino acids. Germline lookup yields CDR1 SQVTM and CDR2 ANQGSEA. The CDR3 sequence is CSVDRYTGELFF. CDR3 in DNA: TGCAGCGTTGACAGATACACCGGGGAGCTGTTTTTT.

The chain has TRBV6-5 and TRBJ2-7, with 14 bases fitting TRBD2. The CDR3 is 19 residues long. With 2 bases clipped from V and 7 bases from J, the junction kept 16 bases outside the gene matches. Germline lookup yields CDR1 MNHEY and CDR2 SVGAGI. The DNA for the CDR3 is TGTGCCAGCAGTTACCGGCCCGGACTAGCGGGGGGCCTTTTGGTAGAGCAGTACTTC. Translation gives CASSYRPGLAGGLLVEQYF.

This clonotype was seen more than once but under ten times. This chain joins TRBV10-1 and TRBJ2-7; tentatively, D is TRBD1 or TRBD2 (5 bases each). Germline loops: CDR1 WNHNN, CDR2 SYGVQD (reference sequence). The V end was cut by 6 bases, the J end by 5 bases, with 20 bases between. The CDR3 sequence is 15 residues long. The CDR3 spells CASSRGVQSENEQYF. The CDR3 nucleotides are TGCGCCAGCAGCAGAGGGGTACAATCCGAGAACGAGCAGTACTTC.

The rearrangement links TRBV20-1 to TRBJ2-7, with 11 bases matching TRBD2. V lost 5 bases, J lost 2 bases, and 5 bases stayed unmatched. This CDR3 is 14 amino acids long. Germline lookup yields CDR1 DFQATT and CDR2 SNEGSKA (reference sequence). DNA of the CDR3: TGCAGTGCTTCTCTAGCGGGGGGCCCCTACGAGCAGTACTTC. This translates into CSASLAGGPYEQYF.

V usage is TRBV27 and J usage is TRBJ2-7; unclear D gene. Germline V lookup: CDR1 MNHEY, CDR2 SMNVEV (reference sequence). The CDR3 is 15 residues long. V was shortened by 2 bases and J by 0 bases, with 11 bases between the two germline ends. DNA for the CDR3: TGTGCCAGCAGTTTAAGGGCGAGGAGCTCCTACGAGCAGTACTTC. This codes for CASSLRARSSYEQYF.

The V call is TRBV9, the J call TRBJ1-3; no reliable D call. The V gene lost 4 bases and the J gene lost 0 bases, with 20 bases spanning the gap. The germline V gene has CDR1 SGDLS and CDR2 YYNGEE. CDR3 length: 18 amino acids. CDR3 DNA: TGTGCCAGCAGCCTCCGGCCTTTAGAGTCCGTCTCTGGAAACACCATATATTTT. Protein sequence: CASSLRPLESVSGNTIYF.